This T cell receptor beta chain came from a study of OX40 agonist ivuxolimab in advanced cancers. Looking at the study overall: Ivuxolimab was an agonistic, fully human IgG2 monoclonal antibody directed against OX40 (CD134), a costimulatory receptor. The paper describes the monotherapy dose-escalation part (N ≈ 50 patients) of the phase I trial of ivuxolimab. Of the approximately 54 patients in dose escalation, around 19 had hepatocellular carcinoma, some 15 had melanoma, 9 had renal cell carcinoma and 9 had head and neck cancer. Peripheral TCRbeta sequencing aimed to test whether ivuxolimab altered TCR sequence diversity and caused clonal T-cell expansion. The dose-escalation cohort was roughly 83% male with a mean age of roughly 60 years, ranging from roughly 23 to 90. Intravenous ivuxolimab was administered to patients every 2 weeks at six dose levels: 0.01, 0.1, 0.3, 1.5, 3 and 10 mg/kg. Prior anti-PD-1, anti-PD-L1 or anti-CTLA-4 therapy was permitted, and checkpoint inhibitors had been received by more than 35% of dose-escalation patients. Three dose-escalation patients achieved partial responses, one with hepatocellular carcinoma and two with cutaneous melanoma. What the work shows at the level of the full study, not this receptor alone: Clonal expansion of both CD4+ and CD8+ blood T cells was observed from baseline to week 6 at doses 0.1 to 3.0 mg/kg. After ivuxolimab, more expanded clones were found on average in CD8+ T cells than in CD4+ T cells. Low levels of normalized T-cell clonal expansion were also seen in some patients who did not respond. In partial responders in the 0.1-3.0 mg/kg groups, normalized peripheral clonal expansion was found to be among the lowest, especially among CD8+ T cells. Antigen specificity was not determined for the clonally expanded peripheral T cells.

The trial excluded patients who had a history of autoimmune disease or were on systemic immunosuppression. Peripheral blood for TCR sequencing was collected from all dose cohorts at baseline, on cycle 4 day 1, and on cycle 7 day 1. Samples were obtained from an open-label, multicenter, first-in-human phase I dose-escalation trial of ivuxolimab. Adults with locally advanced or metastatic melanoma, renal cell carcinoma, hepatocellular carcinoma or head and neck squamous cell carcinoma were enrolled in the trial. CD4+ and CD8+ T cells were sorted separately from peripheral blood before TCR sequencing. For sequencing of the TCRbeta CDR3 region, genomic DNA was extracted from the sorted cells. TCRbeta CDR3 regions were sequenced using the immunoSEQ Assay. Sourced from immuneACCESS, this table was stored by TCRdb with only in-frame sequences that have V and J called. A share of the clones is absent; for the studies checked, an unresolved V gene accounts for under half, and the remainder has no known explanation. This sample comprises roughly 49,000 clones, around 80% of them detected only once. Together, the top ten hold 1.6% of the sample.

On this clone itself: This clone's antigen is unknown. One base away there is no much larger clone; base qualities are not given.

This sample comprised CD4+ or CD8+ T cells sorted from blood, obtained in a trial of the OX40 agonist ivuxolimab. This TCR was recovered from an adult with an advanced solid tumor such as melanoma, head and neck, liver or kidney cancer.

The base sequence is TGCGCCAGCAGCCAAGCCCCTAGCGGGAGAGATACGCAGTATTTT. It is translated as CASSQAPSGRDTQYF. The receptor chain draws on TRBV4-3 and TRBJ2-3; 10 middle bases align to TRBD2. The junction shows trimming of 1 base on V and 5 bases on J, and the gene matches do not reach 3 bases of it. The CDR3 numbers 15 residues from cysteine through phenylalanine. Only the CDR3 region is kept as DNA, spanning 45 bases read in frame from base 1. According to the germline V gene, CDR1 reads LGHNA and CDR2 reads YSLEER.